The 5 T cell receptor beta chains listed next were all sequenced from one sample in a study of blood T cell repertoires in COVID-19. Data came from immunoSEQ multiplex PCR; TCRdb stores just in-frame clones and leaves some out. The data show 95,000 to 150,000 clones, with almost 90% seen just once and around 4.1% held by the top ten. Sequences were obtained from peripheral blood. The source is a woman aged 55-70 years with COVID-19, enrolled during active disease.

V is TRBV5-5 and J is TRBJ1-1, with 9 bases identical to TRBD1. The trim removed 3 bases at V and 5 bases at J, leaving 11 bases unmatched. Germline loops: CDR1 SGHKS, CDR2 YYEKEE (reference sequence). The CDR3 consists of 16 residues. The CDR3 DNA sequence: TGTGCCAGCAGCTCTGGGGGACAGGGAGGGTTAACTGAAGCTTTCTTT. Protein product: CASSSGGQGGLTEAFF.

The rearrangement uses TRBV9 and TRBJ1-1; 8 bases are a match to TRBD1. The germline V gene encodes CDR1 SGDLS and CDR2 YYNGEE. V gave up 3 bases and J gave up 1 base; unmatched junction bases: 5. This CDR3 contains 15 residues. The CDR3 protein is CASSGGTGGNTEAFF. CDR3 DNA: TGTGCCAGCAGCGGCGGGACAGGAGGGAACACTGAAGCTTTCTTT.

The rearrangement links TRBV6-5 to TRBJ1-2, with D possibly TRBD1 on 6 matching bases. This CDR3 is 13 amino acids long. Germline CDR1 and CDR2: MNHEY and SVGAGI. The V and J ends lost 7 bases and 8 bases respectively, with 17 bases between them. CDR3 DNA sequence: TGTGCCAGCAAGGTCCCTCACAGGGACGGCTACACCTTC. Its translation: CASKVPHRDGYTF.

The chain has TRBV30 and TRBJ1-1, with unresolved D. The CDR3 sequence is 14 residues long. Germline V CDR1 and CDR2: GTSNPN, SVGIG (reference sequence). Trimming left V 0 bases short and J 1 base short, with 9 bases between. The CDR3 here is CAWSVRRGNTEAFF. CDR3 bases: TGTGCCTGGAGTGTACGACGGGGGAACACTGAAGCTTTCTTT.

The chain employs TRBV7-3 and TRBJ2-1; tentatively, D is TRBD1 (6 bases). This CDR3 is built from 15 residues. The germline V gene has CDR1 SGHTA and CDR2 FQGTGA. Trimming stripped 2 bases from V and 5 bases from J, with 13 bases between. The CDR3 DNA is TGTGCCAGCAGCTTACCAGGGGCGGAAAACAATGAGCAGTTCTTC. Its translation: CASSLPGAENNEQFF.